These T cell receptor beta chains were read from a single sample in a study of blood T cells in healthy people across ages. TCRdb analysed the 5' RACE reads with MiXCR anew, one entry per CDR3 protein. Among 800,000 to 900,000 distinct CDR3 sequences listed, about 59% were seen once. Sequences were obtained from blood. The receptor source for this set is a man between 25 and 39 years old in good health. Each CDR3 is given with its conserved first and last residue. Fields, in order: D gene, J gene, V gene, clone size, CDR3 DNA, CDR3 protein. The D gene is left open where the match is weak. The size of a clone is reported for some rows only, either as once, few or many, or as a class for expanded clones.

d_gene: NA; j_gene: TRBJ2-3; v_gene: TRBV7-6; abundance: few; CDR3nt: TGTGCCAGCAGCCTACTGAGGGCTAGCGGCACAGATACGCAGTATTTT; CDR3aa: CASSLLRASGTDTQYF
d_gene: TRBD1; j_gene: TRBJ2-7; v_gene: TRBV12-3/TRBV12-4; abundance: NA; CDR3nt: TGTGCCAGCAGTCCCCAGGGGGCGAGCTCCTACGAGCAGTACTTC; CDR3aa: CASSPQGASSYEQYF
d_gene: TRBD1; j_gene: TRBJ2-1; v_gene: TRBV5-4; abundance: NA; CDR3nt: TGTGCCAGCAGCTTACCGACAGGGGTAGGGTACAATGAGCAGTTCTTC; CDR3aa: CASSLPTGVGYNEQFF
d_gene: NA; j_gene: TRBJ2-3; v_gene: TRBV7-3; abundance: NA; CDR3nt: TGTGCCAGCAGCTGGGACCCTACGGATACGCAGTATTTT; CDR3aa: CASSWDPTDTQYF
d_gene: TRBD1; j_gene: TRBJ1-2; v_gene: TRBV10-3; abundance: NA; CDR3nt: TGTGCCATCAGGAATGGACAGGGGGATTCTGGCTACACCTTC; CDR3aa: CAIRNGQGDSGYTF
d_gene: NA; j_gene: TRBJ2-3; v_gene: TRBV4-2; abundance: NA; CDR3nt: TGTGCCAGCAGCCAAGAATACCGCGCCCGGGGGAAGGATACAGATACGCAGTATTTT; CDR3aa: CASSQEYRARGKDTDTQYF
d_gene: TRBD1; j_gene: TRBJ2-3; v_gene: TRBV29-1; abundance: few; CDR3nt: TGCAGCGCTACAGGGGCCACAGATACGCAGTATTTT; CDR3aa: CSATGATDTQYF
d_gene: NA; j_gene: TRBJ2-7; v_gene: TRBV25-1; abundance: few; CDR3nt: TGTGCCAGCAGTGAGGGAGTATACGAGCAGTACTTC; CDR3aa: CASSEGVYEQYF
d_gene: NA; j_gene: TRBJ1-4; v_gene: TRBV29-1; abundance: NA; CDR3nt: TGCAGCGCTGCAGAGGCAACTAATGAAAAACTGTTTTTT; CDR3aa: CSAAEATNEKLFF
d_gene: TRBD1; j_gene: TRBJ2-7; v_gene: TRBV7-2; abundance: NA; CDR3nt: TGTGCCAGCAGCCCAAAGGGACAGGCCTGCGAGCAGTACTTC; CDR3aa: CASSPKGQACEQYF
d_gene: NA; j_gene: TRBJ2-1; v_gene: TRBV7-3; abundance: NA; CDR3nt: TGTGCCAGCAGCTTAATTAGGGGGGGGGAGCAGTTCTTC; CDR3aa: CASSLIRGGEQFF
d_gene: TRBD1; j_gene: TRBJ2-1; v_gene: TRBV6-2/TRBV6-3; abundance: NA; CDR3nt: TGTGCCAGCAGTCGGACAGGTGGGATAGGGCAGTTCTTC; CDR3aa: CASSRTGGIGQFF
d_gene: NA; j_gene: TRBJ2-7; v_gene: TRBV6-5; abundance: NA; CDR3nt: TGTGCCAGCAGTCCGAATACTGGCCACGAGCAGTACTTC; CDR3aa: CASSPNTGHEQYF
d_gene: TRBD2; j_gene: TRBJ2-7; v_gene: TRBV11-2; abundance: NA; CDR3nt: TGTGCCAGCAGCTCCCGGGGGGGTTCCGGTGAGCAGTACTTC; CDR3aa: CASSSRGGSGEQYF
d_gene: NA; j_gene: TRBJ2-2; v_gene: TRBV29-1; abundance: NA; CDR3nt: TGCAGCGTTGGGAGTCATCTTGGCACCGGGGAGCTGTTTTTT; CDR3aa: CSVGSHLGTGELFF
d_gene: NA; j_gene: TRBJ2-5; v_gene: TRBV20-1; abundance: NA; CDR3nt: TGCAGTGCTTCAGGCGGGACAAAAGAGACCCAGTACTTC; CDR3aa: CSASGGTKETQYF
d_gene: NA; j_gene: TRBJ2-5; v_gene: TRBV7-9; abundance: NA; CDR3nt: TGTGCCAGCAGGCCGAGAACAGGGCCCTACCAAGAGACCCAGTACTTC; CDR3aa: CASRPRTGPYQETQYF
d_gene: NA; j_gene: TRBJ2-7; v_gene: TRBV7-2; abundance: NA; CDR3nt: TGTGCCAGCAGCGTCCGACTAGTGCAATCCTACGAGCAGTACTTC; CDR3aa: CASSVRLVQSYEQYF
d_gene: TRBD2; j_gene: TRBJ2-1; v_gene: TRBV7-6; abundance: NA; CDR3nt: TGTGCCAGCAGCTTAAGGCTAGCGGGGGAAATGGGTAATGAGCAGTTCTTC; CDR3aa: CASSLRLAGEMGNEQFF
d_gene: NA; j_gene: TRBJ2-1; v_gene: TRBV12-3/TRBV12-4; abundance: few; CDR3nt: TGTGCCAGCAGTCCCCTAGTGGCGGGGACCTACAATGAGCAGTTCTTC; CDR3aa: CASSPLVAGTYNEQFF
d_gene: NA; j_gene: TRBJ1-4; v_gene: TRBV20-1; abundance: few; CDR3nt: TGCAGTGCTATAGTGAATGAAAAACTGTTTTTT; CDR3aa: CSAIVNEKLFF
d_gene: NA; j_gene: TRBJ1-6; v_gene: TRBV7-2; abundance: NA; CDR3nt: TGTGCCAGCCGACAGGCCGATTCACCCCTCCACTTT; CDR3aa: CASRQADSPLHF
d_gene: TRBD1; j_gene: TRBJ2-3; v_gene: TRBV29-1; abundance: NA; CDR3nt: TGCAGCGTTGCCAGGGGGAGCACAGATACGCAGTATTTT; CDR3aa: CSVARGSTDTQYF
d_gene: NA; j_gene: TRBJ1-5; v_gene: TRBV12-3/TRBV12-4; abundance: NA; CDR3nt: TGTGCCAGCACCCCCACGGGGGCGAACAATCAGCCCCAGCATTTT; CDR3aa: CASTPTGANNQPQHF
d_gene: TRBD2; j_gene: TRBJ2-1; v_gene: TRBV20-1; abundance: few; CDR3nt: TGCAGTGCTCTGAGCGGGGGAAATGAGCAGTTCTTC; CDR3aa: CSALSGGNEQFF
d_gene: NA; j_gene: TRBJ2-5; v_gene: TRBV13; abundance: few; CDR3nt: TGTGCCAGCAGCGGGGCCTCTGATGAGCAGTACTTC; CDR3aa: CASSGASDEQYF
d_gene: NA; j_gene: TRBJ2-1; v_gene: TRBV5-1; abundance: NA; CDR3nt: TGCGCCAGCAGCTCTTCTAAGCAGGGAGGAAGCGAGCAGTTCTTC; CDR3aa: CASSSSKQGGSEQFF
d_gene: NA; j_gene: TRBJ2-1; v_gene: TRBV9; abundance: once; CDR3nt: TGTGCCAGCAGCGTATCACTGCTAAAGGAGCAGTTCTTC; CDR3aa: CASSVSLLKEQFF
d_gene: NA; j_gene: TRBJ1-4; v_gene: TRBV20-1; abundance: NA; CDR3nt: TGCAGTGCTGGGCCCGGCGATAATGAAAAACTGTTTTTT; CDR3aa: CSAGPGDNEKLFF
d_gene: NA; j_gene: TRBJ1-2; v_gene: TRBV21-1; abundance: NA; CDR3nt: TGTGCCAGCAGCACGACCCAGAACTATGGCTACACCTTC; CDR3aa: CASSTTQNYGYTF
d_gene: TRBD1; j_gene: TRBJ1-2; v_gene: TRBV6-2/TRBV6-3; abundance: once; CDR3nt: TGTGCCAGCAGTTACTCCCCCGACAGGGCGGATGGCTACACCTTC; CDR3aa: CASSYSPDRADGYTF
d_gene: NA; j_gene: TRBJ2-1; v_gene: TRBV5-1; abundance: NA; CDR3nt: TGCGCCAGCAGCTTCGACCCGGGGGGCCTCTTGAATGAGCAGTTCTTC; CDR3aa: CASSFDPGGLLNEQFF
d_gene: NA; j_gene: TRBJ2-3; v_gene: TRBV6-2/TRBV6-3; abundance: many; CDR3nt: TGTGCCAGCACTCAAGACTTCCGGGGGACAGATACGCAGTATTTT; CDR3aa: CASTQDFRGTDTQYF
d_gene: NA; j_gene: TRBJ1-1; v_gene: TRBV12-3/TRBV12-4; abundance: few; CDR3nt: TGTGCCAGCAGTTTAGATGGTGGGCTAGCTTTCTTT; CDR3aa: CASSLDGGLAFF
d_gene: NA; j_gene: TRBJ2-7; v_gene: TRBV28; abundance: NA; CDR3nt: TGTGCCAGCAGCCCAACAACCACGGGGCATGAGCAGTACTTC; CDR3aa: CASSPTTTGHEQYF
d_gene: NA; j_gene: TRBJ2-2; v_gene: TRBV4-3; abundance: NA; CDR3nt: TGCGCCAGCAGCCAAGATCCCCGTTTGGAGCTGTTTTTT; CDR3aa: CASSQDPRLELFF
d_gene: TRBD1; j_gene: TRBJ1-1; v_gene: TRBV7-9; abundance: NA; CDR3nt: TGTGCCAGCAGCGGACAGGGGAAAAACATGAACACTGAAGCTTTCTTT; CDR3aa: CASSGQGKNMNTEAFF
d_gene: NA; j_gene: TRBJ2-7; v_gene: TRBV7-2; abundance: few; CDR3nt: TGTGCCAGCAGGTTTGGGGGGGCGGGGTACGAGCAGTACTTC; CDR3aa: CASRFGGAGYEQYF
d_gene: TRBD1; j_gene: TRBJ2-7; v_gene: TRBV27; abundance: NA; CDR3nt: TGTGCCAGCAGCTTAGACAGGGGGTTATCCTACGAGCAGTACTTC; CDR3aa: CASSLDRGLSYEQYF
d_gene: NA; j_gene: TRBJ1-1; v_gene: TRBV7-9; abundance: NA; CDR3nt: TGTGCCAGCAGCTTAGCGCGCGGCAGGGCCCATGGGACTGAAGCTTTCTTT; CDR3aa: CASSLARGRAHGTEAFF
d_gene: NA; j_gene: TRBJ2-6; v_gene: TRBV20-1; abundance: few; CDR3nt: TGCAGTGCCCTGCAGCACTCTGGGGCCAACGTCCTGACTTTC; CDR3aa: CSALQHSGANVLTF
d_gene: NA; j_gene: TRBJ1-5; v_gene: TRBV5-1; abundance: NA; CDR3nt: TGCGCCAGCAGCTTGGAGGGAACCCCGACTCAGCCCCAGCATTTT; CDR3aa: CASSLEGTPTQPQHF